One sample yielded the 21 T cell receptor beta chains listed below, sequenced in a study of Ad26.COV2.S vaccination and SARS-CoV-2 variants (dated by TCRdb to about 2021). What this sample's treatment or condition label stands for: approximately 18 received Ad26.COV2.S at low or high dose, single or two shots; a few received placebo; per-sample allocation not given. For vaccine and placebo recipients, the sequenced repertoires came from samples collected on day 63 after the first injection. The library was produced with the immunoSEQ multiplex PCR assay. The table comes from immuneACCESS by way of TCRdb, which keeps in-frame sequences with V and J called. Part of the clones is missing from these tables; in studies checked, under half for an unresolved V gene and the rest for unknown reasons. The sample table shows 450,000 to 550,000 clones, and approximately 90% are seen once. Jointly, the top ten make up 1.7% of the sample.

The specimen comprised peripheral blood, sampled in a trial of Ad26.COV2.S vaccine versus placebo. Receptors were obtained from a person aged 18-65 years who received the Ad26.COV2.S COVID-19 vaccine or a placebo.

Concerning this clone itself: Other DNA sequences from this sample encode an identical CDR3 as well. CDR3 in DNA: TGTGCCAGCAGTTCCGGAGACACTGAAGCTTTCTTT. Residues: CASSSGDTEAFF. The chain links TRBV6-5 to TRBJ1-1; D gene ambiguous. CDR1 and CDR2 (germline): MNHEY, SVGAGI. V was pared by 4 bases and J by 3 bases, with 6 bases between. This CDR3 has 12 amino acids.

The chain carries TRBV19 and TRBJ2-2; no clear D. The CDR3 spans 10 residues. CDR1 is LNHDA, CDR2 SQIVND, per germline (reference sequence). Trimming removed 9 bases from V and 6 bases from J, with 5 bases in between. The CDR3 reads CARNPGELFF. CDR3 DNA: TGTGCCAGGAATCCCGGGGAGCTGTTTTTT.

This clone has just one count. The chain recombines TRBV30 with TRBJ1-3; perhaps TRBD1 as D (5 bases). The CDR3 extends over 13 amino acids. V was clipped by 4 bases and J by 4 bases, with 11 bases between them. In germline, CDR1 is GTSNPN, CDR2 SVGIG (reference sequence). In nucleotides, the CDR3 is TGTGCCTGGACCAGGGTGTACGGAAACACCATATATTTT. Translated: CAWTRVYGNTIYF.

The J gene is TRBJ1-5, the V gene TRBV12-3 or TRBV12-4, with a weak D call TRBD1 (6 bases). The V end lost 8 bases, the J end lost 4 bases, and 12 bases lay between the germline ends. This CDR3 has 13 residues. The CDR3 protein is CASQVGGNQPQHF. CDR3 nucleotide sequence: TGTGCCAGCCAGGTAGGGGGTAATCAGCCCCAGCATTTT.

This clone was recorded only once. The chain couples TRBV3-1 (or the pseudogene TRBV3-2) to TRBJ2-3; D may be TRBD1 (6 bases). V lost 2 bases and J lost 6, with 15 bases in between. Germline V gives CDR1 LGHDT, CDR2 YNNKEL (reference sequence). CDR3 size: 15 residues. CDR3 nucleotide sequence: TGTGCCAGCAGCCAAACAGGGTCCAGGGCCGATACGCAGTATTTT. Translated: CASSQTGSRADTQYF.

This chain links TRBV7-2 with TRBJ2-5, with D possibly being TRBD1 (7 bases). This CDR3 region has 15 residues. V was shortened by 0 bases and J by 4 bases, with 12 bases between the two germline ends. Germline CDR1 and CDR2: SGHTA and FQGNSA. This chain's CDR3 is CASSLANRGGETQYF. CDR3 nucleotide sequence: TGTGCCAGCAGCTTAGCCAACAGGGGAGGAGAGACCCAGTACTTC.

The J gene is TRBJ1-4, the V gene TRBV27; 8 bases fit TRBD1. With 2 bases clipped from V and 7 bases from J, the junction kept 9 bases outside the gene matches. CDR1 and CDR2 (germline): MNHEY, SMNVEV (reference sequence). The CDR3 contains 16 residues. Here the CDR3 DNA reads TGTGCCAGCAGTTTAGCATACAGGGGGGGGAGTGAAAAACTGTTTTTT. Translating it yields CASSLAYRGGSEKLFF.

V gene TRBV11-3 combines with J gene TRBJ2-3, with no clear D. From germline, CDR1 is SGHNT and CDR2 YENEEA. The CDR3 has 14 residues. V shed 2 bases and J shed 5 bases, with 11 bases lying between them. CDR3 nucleotides: TGTGCCAGCAGCTTAAGGGCCCAAGGAGATACGCAGTATTTT. This translates into CASSLRAQGDTQYF.

V usage is TRBV30 and J usage is TRBJ2-2; D is uncertain. V gave up 4 bases and J gave up 3 bases, with 18 bases separating them. This CDR3 has 16 amino acids. Germline V lookup: CDR1 GTSNPN, CDR2 SVGIG (reference sequence). The CDR3 spells CAWTPPSKIYTGELFF. CDR3 nucleotides: TGTGCCTGGACTCCTCCATCGAAAATCTACACCGGGGAGCTGTTTTTT.

The rearrangement uses TRBV12-3 or TRBV12-4 and TRBJ1-3; perhaps TRBD1 as D (6 bases). This CDR3 is built from 12 residues. The germline V and J ends were trimmed by 7 bases and 8 bases, with 12 bases remaining between them. DNA for the CDR3: TGTGCCAGCACCCGGACAGTTGACACCATATATTTT. Residues: CASTRTVDTIYF.

This clone was seen just once. The chain recombines TRBV19 with TRBJ1-6; a possible D gene is TRBD1 (5 bases). Germline values: CDR1 LNHDA, CDR2 SQIVND (reference sequence). This CDR3 comprises 13 residues. The CDR3 nucleotides are TGTGCTGTGGGTCGACAGAATAATTCACCCCTCCACTTT. It translates to CAVGRQNNSPLHF.

This clone was seen a single time. The J gene is TRBJ2-1, the V gene TRBV7-8; TRBD2 aligns across 12 bases. CDR1 and CDR2 from the germline V gene are SGHVS and FQNEAQ. Trimming removed 3 bases from V and 2 bases from J; junction bases left unmatched: 8. The CDR3 runs 18 residues. The CDR3, as DNA: TGTGCCAGCAGCTTTTACCCCGCTAGCGGGGGGGCCTACAATGAGCAGTTCTTC. It translates to CASSFYPASGGAYNEQFF.

V and J are TRBV9 and TRBJ2-7, with 9 nucleotides matching TRBD2. CDR1 is SGDLS and CDR2 is YYNGEE in the germline V gene. With V trimmed by 5 bases and J by 6 bases, 6 bases remained unmatched. The CDR3 sequence is 13 residues long. CDR3 in amino acids: CASSTGTSREQYF. The CDR3, as DNA: TGTGCCAGCAGTACAGGGACTAGCCGCGAGCAGTACTTC.

This clone came up once. This CDR3 is CASSSGSRNTQYF. The CDR3, as DNA: TGTGCCAGTAGTTCCGGGAGCCGGAATACGCAGTATTTT. The chain employs TRBV19 and TRBJ2-3; tentative D call: TRBD2 (6 bases). V was clipped by 5 bases and J by 7 bases, with 13 bases between them. The CDR3 has 13 amino acids. CDR1 and CDR2 (germline): LNHDA, SQIVND (reference sequence).

The chain couples TRBV7-2 to TRBJ1-1; D remains unclear. Germline V gene lookup returns CDR1 SGHTA and CDR2 FQGNSA. The CDR3 extends over 13 amino acids. The germline V and J ends were trimmed by 4 bases and 5 bases, with 11 bases remaining between them. The CDR3 DNA follows: TGTGCCAGCAGCTCATCCCCGGGAACTGAAGCTTTCTTT. Residues: CASSSSPGTEAFF.

This chain uses TRBV2 with TRBJ1-2; D unclear. This CDR3 spans 13 amino acids. Between the trimmed V and J ends, which lost 4 bases and 6 bases, there was a span of 12 bases. CDR1 is SNHLY, CDR2 FYNNEI, per germline. DNA for the CDR3: TGTGCCAGCAGTGTGAGGACCACAAATGGCTACACCTTC. It is translated as CASSVRTTNGYTF. Based on the CDR3 plus reference TRBV2 and TRBJ1-2, the full variable domain is EPEVTQTPSHQVTQMGQEVILRCVPISNHLYFYWYRQILGQKVEFLVSFYNNEISEKSEIFDDQFSVERPDGSNFTLKIRSTKLEDSAMYFCASSVRTTNGYTFGSGTRLTVV.

With regard to this clone: One junction end does not reproduce the germline sequence, and a read error may be involved. The chain uses TRBV7-7 and TRBJ2-1; 16 positions match TRBD2. Per the germline V gene, CDR1 is SSHAT and CDR2 is FNYEAQ (reference sequence). The CDR3 is made up of 19 amino acids. The CDR3 DNA follows: TGTGCTAGCAGCCCGGGACTAGCGGGAGGGGGGAGCTCCTACAATGAGCAGTTCTTC. Translating gives CASSPGLAGGGSSYNEQFF.

The rearrangement joins TRBV7-2 to TRBJ1-2; 10 nucleotides align to TRBD1. The V gene end was trimmed by 1 base and the J gene end by 7 bases; junction bases not matched to a gene: 6. CDR3 length: 15 amino acids. From germline, CDR1 is SGHTA and CDR2 FQGNSA. This CDR3 is CASSLVDRGQGGYTF. The CDR3 DNA follows: TGTGCCAGCAGCTTAGTCGACAGGGGGCAGGGTGGCTACACCTTC. Looking up the rest from reference TRBV7-2 and TRBJ1-2 gives the full variable domain: GAGVSQSPSNKVTEKGKDVELRCDPISGHTALYWYRQSLGQGLEFLIYFQGNSAPDKSGLPSDRFSAERTGGSVSTLTIQRTQQEDSAVYLCASSLVDRGQGGYTFGSGTRLTVV.

The chain's CDR3 is CASSQGFEQFF. Written as DNA, the CDR3 is TGTGCCAGCAGTCAAGGGTTTGAGCAGTTCTTC. The rearrangement uses TRBV7-2 and TRBJ2-1; D unclear. This CDR3 spans 11 amino acids. Trimming cost V 6 bases and J 9 bases, with 9 bases left between them. Germline CDR1 SGHTA, CDR2 FQGNSA.

This chain uses TRBV5-4 with TRBJ2-7, with D possibly being TRBD1 (5 bases). CDR3 size: 11 residues. Deletions cut 5 bases from V and 7 bases from J, with 10 bases between. CDR1 and CDR2 from the germline V gene are SGHNT and YYREEE (reference sequence). In DNA, the CDR3 is TGTGCCAGCAGAAGTGGACAAGAGCAGTACTTC. Protein product: CASRSGQEQYF.

The CDR3 spells CASGTSGSTAGELFF. The CDR3 region has the DNA TGTGCCAGCGGAACTAGCGGGAGTACGGCCGGGGAGCTGTTTTTT. This sequence joins TRBV11-1 and TRBJ2-2; TRBD2 matches 11 bases. CDR1 and CDR2 (germline): SGHAT, FQDESV (reference sequence). V shed 8 bases and J 6 bases; nucleotides not matched to a gene: 8. The CDR3 consists of 15 residues.